This TCR beta chain was sequenced for a study of shared clonotypes between healthy human individuals. Overall study context: Per donor, CD8 memory used one plate, CD8 naive used two, CD4 memory used three and CD4 naive used three.

The data were produced by immunoSEQ multiplex PCR, yet TCRdb's version contains in-frame clones alone and is incomplete. In the table there are 90,000 to 130,000 clones, 55% to 70% of which are singletons. Only Caucasian adults living in Nashville, Tennessee served as donors. The CD8 memory fraction combined CD45RO+ cells with TemRA cells (CCR7-negative CD45RA+). At least ten counts were recorded for this clone. This CDR3 spans 14 amino acids. Germline CDR1 SGHVS, CDR2 FNYEAQ. V gave up 2 bases and J gave up 4 bases, with 11 bases separating them. The chain uses TRBV7-6 and TRBJ1-1; D gene uncertain. The TCR originated in a woman in her thirties in good health. Material for sequencing was memory CD8+ T cells sorted from blood. Subset indicated: CD45RO+ cells pooled with CCR7-negative TemRA cells. The DNA for the CDR3 is TGTGCCAGCAGCTTAACGGCAGAGAGCACTGAAGCTTTCTTT. Translating gives CASSLTAESTEAFF.